Presented here are 25 T cell receptor beta chains from one specimen sequenced in a study of patients and donors after allogeneic stem cell transplantation. TCRdb passed the RT-PCR reads through MiXCR, listing each CDR3 protein once. This sample has 800,000 to 1,000,000 distinct CDR3 sequences; roughly 18% occur once, and the top ten carry around 6%. The sequenced sample consisted of blood, either unsorted or a sorted T cell fraction (not recorded which). These receptors all stem from a human donor who was either an allogeneic HSCT recipient or a stem cell or donor lymphocyte infusion donor (not recorded which). It is not recorded whose cells these are; they may come from a transplant donor.

Of note for this clonotype: Its ends do not fully match the called genes, so a read error is possible. The chain uses TRBV5-1 and TRBJ2-3, with 9 bases fitting TRBD2. CDR1 and CDR2 from the germline V gene are SGHRS and YFSETQ. The CDR3 spans 14 residues. This CDR3 is CAGSLSGLADTQYF. The CDR3 region has the DNA TGCGCCGGCAGCTTGTCGGGACTAGCTGATACGCAGTATTTT.

A few counts support this clonotype. This chain links TRBV20-1 with TRBJ1-1; 7 nucleotides agree with TRBD1. Germline V gene data show CDR1 as DFQATT and CDR2 as SNEGSKA (reference sequence). The CDR3 runs to 13 residues. Unmatched junction bases numbered 7, after V lost 6 bases and J lost 3 bases. The DNA for the CDR3 is TGCAGTGCCACGGACAGGAGGGACACTGAAGCTTTCTTT. It encodes CSATDRRDTEAFF.

This clonotype has only a few counts. This rearrangement joins TRBV7-8 to TRBJ2-7; D is tentatively TRBD1 or TRBD2 (5 bases each). The V end lost 6 bases, the J end lost 2 bases, and 23 bases lay between the germline ends. The CDR3 is 17 residues long. Germline-derived CDR1 and CDR2 are SGHVS and FQNEAQ. CDR3 in amino acids: CASSQKGLRDRTYEQYF. CDR3 nucleotide sequence: TGTGCCAGCAGTCAAAAAGGCCTCCGGGACCGGACCTACGAGCAGTACTTC.

This clonotype was picked up a small number of times. This sequence joins TRBV4-2 and TRBJ1-1; TRBD1 agrees at 7 bases. Germline CDR1 LGHNA, CDR2 YNFKEQ. V lost 1 base, J lost 5 bases, and 10 bases stayed unmatched. The CDR3 has 16 residues. The CDR3 nucleotides are TGTGCCAGCAGCCAAGGGGTGGAGGGGGCGGGAACTGAAGCTTTCTTT. Amino acid sequence: CASSQGVEGAGTEAFF.

This clonotype has only a few counts. The genes are TRBV25-1 and TRBJ2-3; 8 positions match TRBD1. Germline values: CDR1 MGHDK, CDR2 SYGVNS. The V gene end was trimmed by 7 bases and the J gene end by 1 base; junction bases not matched to a gene: 13. The CDR3 is made up of 17 amino acids. The CDR3 DNA sequence: TGTGCCAGCAACCTGGACAGGGCTTGGGGTGGCACAGATACGCAGTATTTT. It translates to CASNLDRAWGGTDTQYF.

CDR3 sequence reads: CATSEGTLSNQPQHF. CDR3 DNA: TGTGCCACCAGTGAGGGGACTCTTAGCAATCAGCCCCAGCATTTT. The rearrangement links TRBV24-1 to TRBJ1-5; D perhaps matches TRBD1 (5 bases). Trimming left V 4 bases short and J 0 bases short, with 9 bases between. Germline CDR1 KGHDR, CDR2 SFDVKD. This CDR3 is 15 amino acids long.

This clonotype was counted between two and nine times. J is TRBJ1-1 and V is TRBV5-6, with D perhaps TRBD1 (5 bases). The CDR3 is 18 amino acids. V lost 2 bases and J lost 7, with 27 bases in between. The germline gives CDR1 SGHDT, CDR2 YYEEEE. Here the CDR3 DNA reads TGTGCCAGCAGCTTTCGCCTGGGGGGGTACAGGAAGATGGATGAAGCTTTCTTT. Translation gives CASSFRLGGYRKMDEAFF.

The chain is built from TRBV12-3 or TRBV12-4 and TRBJ1-1; D might be TRBD1 (6 bases). With 10 bases removed from V and 8 bases from J, the gap between germline ends came to 20 bases. The CDR3 totals 13 residues. CDR3 nucleotides: TGTGCCACCATGGACAGTTTGACTTTAGAAGCTTTCTTT. Residues: CATMDSLTLEAFF.

V is TRBV4-2 and J is TRBJ2-1; 11 nucleotides agree with TRBD2. The length of the CDR3 is 15 residues. V lost 6 bases, J lost 6 bases, and 7 bases stayed unmatched. CDR1 and CDR2 (germline): LGHNA, YNFKEQ. This CDR3 is CASRDLAGGLNEQFF. The CDR3 region has the DNA TGTGCCAGCAGGGACCTAGCGGGGGGACTCAATGAGCAGTTCTTC.

The sample holds many counts of this clonotype. This rearrangement joins TRBV12-3 or TRBV12-4 to TRBJ2-5; TRBD2 agrees at 9 bases. Trimming took 6 bases from V and 4 from J; bases not matched to a gene: 6. The CDR3 has 14 residues. The CDR3 here is CASSLAGLGETQYF. For the CDR3, the DNA is TGTGCCAGCAGCCTAGCGGGACTTGGAGAGACCCAGTACTTC.

The chain joins TRBV10-3 to TRBJ2-2; D is uncertain. This CDR3 spans 17 amino acids. Germline V lookup: CDR1 ENHRY, CDR2 SYGVKD. V was clipped by 2 bases and J by 4 bases, with 17 bases between them. The CDR3 reads CAISEGLRLPLTGELFF. For the CDR3, the DNA is TGTGCCATCAGTGAGGGATTGAGACTCCCACTCACCGGGGAGCTGTTTTTT.

There are many counts of this clonotype. The V gene is TRBV4-3, the J gene TRBJ2-1; D remains ambiguous. CDR3 length: 17 amino acids. Germline values: CDR1 LGHNA, CDR2 YSLEER. With 1 base removed from V and 5 bases from J, the gap between germline ends came to 18 bases. The CDR3 DNA follows: TGCGCCAGCAGCCAAGTCGCGAAGACAACCGCCGACAATGAGCAGTTCTTC. Protein: CASSQVAKTTADNEQFF.

The chain uses TRBV7-3 and TRBJ1-1, with D unresolved. CDR1 SGHTA and CDR2 FQGTGA come from the germline V gene. V gave up 0 bases and J gave up 3 bases, with 11 bases separating them. The CDR3 sequence is 15 residues long. CDR3 nucleotides: TGTGCCAGCAGCTTAACGACGCAGCGGGACACTGAAGCTTTCTTT. Its protein product is CASSLTTQRDTEAFF.

This chain connects TRBV5-1 to TRBJ2-6; TRBD1 aligns across 8 bases. In germline, CDR1 is SGHRS, CDR2 YFSETQ. The V gene end was trimmed by 3 bases and the J gene end by 0 bases; junction bases not matched to a gene: 8. The CDR3 is made up of 18 amino acids. CDR3 sequence reads: CASSSTGGLGSGANVLTF. The CDR3 nucleotides read TGCGCCAGCAGCTCAACAGGGGGTTTGGGCTCTGGGGCCAACGTCCTGACTTTC.

This clonotype has at least ten counts. The V and J genes are TRBV29-1 and TRBJ2-3; D is uncertain. The CDR3 has 14 residues. V gave up 1 base and J gave up 0 bases, with 8 bases separating them. Germline CDR1 and CDR2: SQVTM and ANQGSEA. The CDR3 loop reads CSVEVATSTDTQYF. The CDR3 bases are TGCAGCGTTGAAGTGGCGACTAGCACAGATACGCAGTATTTT.

On this clonotype: The conserved closing phenylalanine or tryptophan is absent in this CDR3, likely reflecting a read error. The rearrangement joins TRBV20-1 to TRBJ2-5, with no clear D. The CDR3 spans 13 residues. V was shortened by 3 bases and J by 1 base, with 9 bases between the two germline ends. Germline lookup yields CDR1 DFQATT and CDR2 SNEGSKA (reference sequence). CDR3 DNA: TGCAGTGCTAGCCTCAAAACCCAAGAGACCCAGTACTAC. Protein: CSASLKTQETQYY.

V usage is TRBV7-8 and J usage is TRBJ1-2; D gene uncertain. Germline CDR1 SGHVS, CDR2 FQNEAQ. V lost 0 bases and J 4 bases, leaving 9 bases between the germline ends. The CDR3 totals 14 residues. The chain's CDR3 is CASSLAREGYGYTF. The CDR3 nucleotides read TGTGCCAGCAGCTTAGCGAGGGAAGGCTATGGCTACACCTTC.

This clonotype occurred a few times. The chain joins TRBV7-9 to TRBJ1-2; D is ambiguous. The CDR3 is 14 amino acids. Germline V gene lookup returns CDR1 SEHNR and CDR2 FQNEAQ (reference sequence). Trimming cost V 1 base and J 4 bases, with 10 bases left between them. The chain's CDR3 is CASSLDARGYGYTF. Here the CDR3 DNA reads TGTGCCAGCAGCTTAGATGCGCGCGGCTATGGCTACACCTTC. Full variable domain (missing parts from reference TRBV7-9 and TRBJ1-2): DTGVSQNPRHKITKRGQNVTFRCDPISEHNRLYWYRQTLGQGPEFLTYFQNEAQLEKSRLLSDRFSAERPKGSFSTLEIQRTEQGDSAMYLCASSLDARGYGYTFGSGTRLTVV.

This chain links TRBV7-2 with TRBJ2-5; D possibly corresponds to TRBD2 (5 bases). The V end was cut by 1 base, the J end by 3 bases, with 9 bases between. The germline V gene encodes CDR1 SGHTA and CDR2 FQGNSA. This CDR3 has 14 residues. DNA of the CDR3: TGTGCCAGCAGCTTAGTGAGAGGGAAAGAGACCCAGTACTTC. Amino acid sequence: CASSLVRGKETQYF.

V is TRBV30 and J is TRBJ2-3, with 8 bases aligning to TRBD1. The trim removed 3 bases at V and 6 bases at J, leaving 8 bases unmatched. The germline CDR1 and CDR2 sequences are GTSNPN and SVGIG (reference sequence). The length of the CDR3 is 14 residues. The chain's CDR3 is CAWSATGVVDTQYF. CDR3 nucleotides: TGTGCCTGGAGCGCGACAGGGGTTGTGGATACGCAGTATTTT. The whole variable domain, filled in from reference TRBV30 and TRBJ2-3, reads SQTIHQWPATLVQPVGSPLSLECTVEGTSNPNLYWYRQAAGRGLQLLFYSVGIGQISSEVPQNLSASRPQDRQFILSSKKLLLSDSGFYLCAWSATGVVDTQYFGPGTRLTVL.

There are a few counts of this clonotype. A read error is possible here, since a much larger clone lies one base away. This chain links TRBV4-1 with TRBJ1-3; D is perhaps TRBD1 (6 bases). The CDR3 runs 15 residues. CDR1 is MGHRA and CDR2 is YSYEKL in the germline V gene. The CDR3 reads CASSQEGGSGNTIYF. CDR3 bases: TGTGCCAGCAGCCAAGAAGGGGGCTCTGGAAACACCATATATTTT.

The chain links TRBV20-1 to TRBJ1-1; D is unclear. Deletions cut 5 bases from V and 11 bases from J, with 6 bases between. Germline V gene data show CDR1 as DFQATT and CDR2 as SNEGSKA (reference sequence). CDR3 size: 8 residues. CDR3 sequence (DNA): TGCAGTGCTGGAATCGCTTTCTTT. Its protein is CSAGIAFF.

The chain has TRBV3-1 and TRBJ1-5, with D unresolved. The ends were cut back, 0 bases at V and 9 bases at J, with 9 bases in the middle. The germline V gene encodes CDR1 LGHDT and CDR2 YNNKEL (reference sequence). The CDR3 spans 13 residues. The CDR3 is CASSQDGSAPQHF. In DNA, the CDR3 is TGTGCCAGCAGCCAAGACGGCTCCGCGCCCCAGCATTTT. The complete variable domain, with remaining parts taken from reference TRBV3-1 and TRBJ1-5, reads DTAVSQTPKYLVTQMGNDKSIKCEQNLGHDTMYWYKQDSKKFLKIMFSYNNKELIINETVPNRFSPKSPDKAHLNLHINSLELGDSAVYFCASSQDGSAPQHFGDGTRLSIL.

The chain is built from TRBV4-3 and TRBJ1-1; no clear D gene. This CDR3 contains 15 residues. V lost 0 bases and J lost 1, with 9 bases in between. CDR1 is LGHNA, CDR2 YSLEER, per germline. The chain's CDR3 is CASSQDLRQNTEAFF. CDR3 DNA sequence: TGCGCCAGCAGCCAAGATCTTCGGCAGAACACTGAAGCTTTCTTT.

This clonotype was detected a few times. This chain uses TRBV30 with TRBJ1-1; D not resolved. The CDR3 length is 14 residues. V was trimmed by 2 bases and J by 3 bases, leaving 13 bases between them. From germline, CDR1 is GTSNPN and CDR2 SVGIG (reference sequence). The CDR3 nucleotides are TGTGCCTGGAGTACGGCGGGAGCTTACACTGAAGCTTTCTTT. This translates into CAWSTAGAYTEAFF.